This T cell receptor (beta chain) was recorded in a study of blood T cell repertoires in COVID-19. In germline, CDR1 is MNHEY, CDR2 SVGEGT. Trimming stripped 5 bases from V and 7 bases from J, with 7 bases between. The CDR3 has 11 amino acids. Profiling relied on immunoSEQ multiplex PCR, and the TCRdb table lists in-frame clones only, not all of them. The sample contains around 200,000 clones, about 88% of which appear only once. Participants were placed into cohorts based on the clinical history they reported. Sequenced input: PBMCs or T cells enriched from blood (not recorded which). The origin of this receptor is a woman in her thirties who had recovered from COVID-19. The rearrangement links TRBV6-2 or TRBV6-3 to TRBJ2-3; D not resolved. Written as DNA, the CDR3 is TGTGCCAGCAGTGTTTTTAATACGCAGTATTTT. This sequence encodes CASSVFNTQYF.